This TCR beta chain comes out of a study of naive and memory T cell subsets. Study-level points and caveats: Gini index rose across naive, CM, EM and EMRA in CD4 and CD8. Possibly reflecting memory cells re-expressing CD45RA, a few larger clonotypes occurred in naive repertoires, especially CD8.

The beta constant-region primer was an equimolar mix of two oligonucleotides covering TRBC1 and TRBC2. Ligated cDNA was amplified by four rounds of PCR with nested alpha and beta constant-region primers and SP2. The cDNA 3' end received a ligated single-stranded oligonucleotide carrying the SP2 primer and a 12-nucleotide UMI. One entry per CDR3 protein, called by TCRdb with MiXCR from the UMI-ligation and nested PCR reads. The table includes fewer than 150,000 distinct CDR3 sequences, 15% to 25% detected once. This clonotype has just a few counts. No antigen is known for it. This CDR3 contains 17 residues. The V gene end was trimmed by 3 bases and the J gene end by 4 bases; junction bases not matched to a gene: 7. Germline CDR1 reads SGHRS; CDR2 reads YFSETQ.

The chain couples TRBV5-1 to TRBJ2-1; 13 positions match TRBD2. This sequence was found in a human donor in good health. The sequenced material came from naive CD8+ T cells from blood. Here the CDR3 reads CASSYAPGLAGYNEQFF. In DNA form, the CDR3 reads TGCGCCAGCAGCTACGCCCCGGGACTAGCGGGGTACAATGAGCAGTTCTTC.